Listed below are T cell receptor beta chains from one sample, sequenced in a study of cytomegalovirus exposure and HLA in healthy donors. Generated by immunoSEQ multiplex PCR, the TCRdb table keeps only in-frame clones and is missing some. The sample has approximately 150,000 clones; around 85% are singletons. Sequencing was done on a sample of PBMCs. These receptors were collected from a man in his fifties in good health and CMV-seropositive. Both conserved end residues are part of each CDR3. A D gene is named only where the DNA matches it firmly. For some rows the clone size is stated as once, few or many, or as a class when expanded; others skip it.

D gene: .
V gene: TRBV5-1
clone size: .
J gene: TRBJ1-5
CDR3 protein: CASSLVGGDQPQHF
CDR3 DNA: TGCGCCAGCAGCTTGGTAGGGGGAGATCAGCCCCAGCATTTT

D gene: TRBD1
V gene: TRBV5-1
clone size: .
J gene: TRBJ1-4
CDR3 protein: CASSSRQGAREKLFF
CDR3 DNA: TGCGCCAGCAGCTCTCGACAGGGGGCGAGGGAAAAACTGTTTTTT

D gene: .
V gene: TRBV28
clone size: .
J gene: TRBJ1-1
CDR3 protein: CASSLPDRLNTEAFF
CDR3 DNA: TGTGCCAGCAGTTTACCAGACAGGCTGAACACTGAAGCTTTCTTT

D gene: TRBD2
V gene: TRBV2
clone size: .
J gene: TRBJ2-7
CDR3 protein: CASSDSSGRIHEQYF
CDR3 DNA: TGTGCCAGCAGCGACTCTAGCGGGAGGATCCACGAGCAGTACTTC

D gene: .
V gene: TRBV4-3
clone size: .
J gene: TRBJ1-6
CDR3 protein: CASSQAGGTGNSPLHF
CDR3 DNA: TGCGCCAGCAGCCAAGCCGGAGGGACGGGGAATTCACCCCTCCACTTT

D gene: TRBD1
V gene: TRBV4-3
clone size: .
J gene: TRBJ2-7
CDR3 protein: CASSLRGGGTGYEQYF
CDR3 DNA: TGCGCCAGCAGCCTACGGGGAGGCGGGACAGGCTACGAGCAGTACTTC

D gene: .
V gene: TRBV23-1
clone size: .
J gene: TRBJ1-5
CDR3 protein: CASSQQGEDSNQPQHF
CDR3 DNA: TGCGCCAGCAGTCAACAAGGGGAGGATAGCAATCAGCCCCAGCATTTT

D gene: TRBD1
V gene: TRBV6-5
clone size: .
J gene: TRBJ2-7
CDR3 protein: CASSLTGALHKAEQYF
CDR3 DNA: TGTGCCAGCAGTTTGACAGGGGCCCTACATAAAGCCGAGCAGTACTTC

D gene: TRBD2
V gene: TRBV4-1
clone size: .
J gene: TRBJ2-3
CDR3 protein: CASSQGLAGGSTDTQYF
CDR3 DNA: TGCGCCAGCAGCCAAGGACTAGCGGGGGGCAGCACAGATACGCAGTATTTT

D gene: TRBD1
V gene: TRBV2
clone size: .
J gene: TRBJ2-7
CDR3 protein: CASSDLAQGAPYEQYF
CDR3 DNA: TGTGCCAGCAGTGACCTCGCACAGGGGGCACCCTACGAGCAGTACTTC

D gene: .
V gene: TRBV5-1
clone size: .
J gene: TRBJ2-3
CDR3 protein: CASSLQPGTDTQYF
CDR3 DNA: TGCGCCAGCAGCTTGCAGCCAGGGACAGATACGCAGTATTTT

D gene: .
V gene: TRBV12-5
clone size: .
J gene: TRBJ1-1
CDR3 protein: CASGSESGTEAFF
CDR3 DNA: TGTGCTAGTGGTTCTGAGAGCGGCACTGAAGCTTTCTTT

D gene: .
V gene: TRBV9
clone size: .
J gene: TRBJ2-2
CDR3 protein: CASSDLAELTGELFF
CDR3 DNA: TGTGCCAGCAGCGACTTAGCGGAGCTGACCGGGGAGCTGTTTTTT

D gene: .
V gene: TRBV9
clone size: .
J gene: TRBJ2-7
CDR3 protein: CASSVSHSTYEQYF
CDR3 DNA: TGTGCCAGCAGCGTATCGCACTCAACCTACGAGCAGTACTTC

D gene: TRBD2
V gene: TRBV7-2
clone size: .
J gene: TRBJ2-7
CDR3 protein: CASSSPGLVAQYF
CDR3 DNA: TGTGCCAGCAGCTCGCCGGGACTAGTGGCGCAGTACTTC

D gene: TRBD1
V gene: TRBV7-9
clone size: .
J gene: TRBJ2-1
CDR3 protein: CASSSGQGDRNEQFF
CDR3 DNA: TGTGCCAGCAGCTCTGGACAGGGGGATAGGAATGAGCAGTTCTTC

D gene: .
V gene: TRBV5-4
clone size: .
J gene: TRBJ2-5
CDR3 protein: CASSLNSDNQETQYF
CDR3 DNA: TGTGCCAGCAGCTTGAATTCGGACAACCAAGAGACCCAGTACTTC

D gene: .
V gene: TRBV4-2
clone size: .
J gene: TRBJ1-2
CDR3 protein: CASSQAGKDGYTF
CDR3 DNA: TGTGCCAGCAGCCAAGCAGGGAAGGATGGCTACACCTTC

D gene: TRBD2
V gene: TRBV11-2
clone size: .
J gene: TRBJ2-1
CDR3 protein: CASSLDPLAGGPYNEQFF
CDR3 DNA: TGTGCCAGCAGCTTAGACCCGCTAGCGGGGGGCCCCTACAATGAGCAGTTCTTC

D gene: .
V gene: TRBV7-9
clone size: .
J gene: TRBJ1-5
CDR3 protein: CASSLKGSNQPQHF
CDR3 DNA: TGTGCCAGCAGCTTAAAGGGGAGCAATCAGCCCCAGCATTTT

D gene: TRBD1
V gene: TRBV5-1
clone size: .
J gene: TRBJ2-7
CDR3 protein: CASSPGQGNYEQYF
CDR3 DNA: TGCGCCAGCAGCCCCGGACAGGGCAACTACGAGCAGTACTTC

D gene: TRBD1
V gene: TRBV11-1
clone size: .
J gene: TRBJ2-7
CDR3 protein: CASSLGFSGGSEQYF
CDR3 DNA: TGTGCCAGCAGCTTAGGGTTTTCAGGGGGCTCCGAGCAGTACTTC

D gene: TRBD1
V gene: TRBV5-5
clone size: .
J gene: TRBJ1-6
CDR3 protein: CASSSQGALPDSPLHF
CDR3 DNA: TGTGCCAGCAGCTCACAGGGGGCCCTACCCGATTCACCCCTCCACTTT

D gene: .
V gene: TRBV5-1
clone size: .
J gene: TRBJ2-3
CDR3 protein: CASSFGQTDTQYF
CDR3 DNA: TGCGCCAGCAGCTTCGGACAGACAGATACGCAGTATTTT

D gene: TRBD2
V gene: TRBV5-4
clone size: .
J gene: TRBJ2-2
CDR3 protein: CASSLSGNTGELFF
CDR3 DNA: TGTGCCAGCAGCTTAAGCGGGAATACCGGGGAGCTGTTTTTT

D gene: TRBD1
V gene: TRBV28
clone size: .
J gene: TRBJ1-2
CDR3 protein: CASSLRDRLSRGYTF
CDR3 DNA: TGTGCCAGCAGTTTAAGGGACAGGCTCAGCAGGGGCTACACCTTC

D gene: .
V gene: TRBV5-1
clone size: .
J gene: TRBJ2-2
CDR3 protein: CASSFQGSTGELFF
CDR3 DNA: TGCGCCAGCAGCTTCCAGGGTAGCACCGGGGAGCTGTTTTTT

D gene: TRBD1
V gene: TRBV18
clone size: .
J gene: TRBJ1-5
CDR3 protein: CASSARTGGNQPQHF
CDR3 DNA: TGTGCCAGCTCAGCCAGGACAGGGGGCAATCAGCCCCAGCATTTT

D gene: .
V gene: TRBV28
clone size: .
J gene: TRBJ1-3
CDR3 protein: CASSSPWAGRDTIYF
CDR3 DNA: TGTGCCAGCAGTTCCCCTTGGGCAGGGAGGGACACCATATATTTT

D gene: TRBD1
V gene: TRBV2
clone size: .
J gene: TRBJ2-3
CDR3 protein: CASRDYDRGQDTQYF
CDR3 DNA: TGTGCCAGCAGAGATTACGACAGGGGGCAAGATACGCAGTATTTT

D gene: .
V gene: TRBV9
clone size: few
J gene: TRBJ2-7
CDR3 protein: CASSPLASSYEQYF
CDR3 DNA: TGTGCCAGCAGCCCCCTAGCCTCTTCCTACGAGCAGTACTTC

D gene: .
V gene: TRBV4-2
clone size: once
J gene: TRBJ2-5
CDR3 protein: CASNSGTRAGETQYF
CDR3 DNA: TGTGCCAGCAACTCCGGGACTCGGGCGGGGGAGACCCAGTACTTC

D gene: .
V gene: TRBV4-2
clone size: .
J gene: TRBJ1-1
CDR3 protein: CASSQDSGFGRVNTEAFF
CDR3 DNA: TGTGCCAGCAGCCAAGATTCTGGCTTCGGCAGGGTGAACACTGAAGCTTTCTTT

D gene: TRBD1
V gene: TRBV6-6
clone size: once
J gene: TRBJ1-5
CDR3 protein: CASRGTGAGQPQHF
CDR3 DNA: TGTGCCAGCAGGGGGACAGGGGCTGGTCAGCCCCAGCATTTT

D gene: TRBD1
V gene: TRBV2
clone size: .
J gene: TRBJ1-4
CDR3 protein: CASSVAGTGNEKLFF
CDR3 DNA: TGTGCCAGCAGTGTCGCCGGGACAGGGAACGAAAAACTGTTTTTT

D gene: TRBD2
V gene: TRBV5-8
clone size: .
J gene: TRBJ2-5
CDR3 protein: CASRTTSAYQETQYF
CDR3 DNA: TGTGCCAGCAGGACGACTAGCGCCTACCAAGAGACCCAGTACTTC

D gene: .
V gene: TRBV5-4
clone size: .
J gene: TRBJ2-4
CDR3 protein: CASSLGSSLAKNIQYF
CDR3 DNA: TGTGCCAGCAGCTTGGGTTCATCACTAGCCAAAAACATTCAGTACTTC

D gene: .
V gene: TRBV2
clone size: .
J gene: TRBJ1-4
CDR3 protein: CASSAIRGEGEKLFF
CDR3 DNA: TGTGCCAGCAGTGCGATAAGGGGGGAGGGTGAAAAACTGTTTTTT

D gene: .
V gene: TRBV6-1
clone size: .
J gene: TRBJ1-1
CDR3 protein: CASSNRPLDTEAFF
CDR3 DNA: TGTGCCAGCTCTAACAGACCCTTGGACACTGAAGCTTTCTTT

D gene: .
V gene: TRBV7-9
clone size: .
J gene: TRBJ2-2
CDR3 protein: CASSRNTGELFF
CDR3 DNA: TGTGCCAGCAGCCGGAACACCGGGGAGCTGTTTTTT

D gene: TRBD2
V gene: TRBV25-1
clone size: few
J gene: TRBJ2-7
CDR3 protein: CASSLGLGYYEQYF
CDR3 DNA: TGTGCCAGCAGTCTAGGACTAGGGTACTACGAGCAGTACTTC

D gene: .
V gene: TRBV7-9
clone size: .
J gene: TRBJ2-5
CDR3 protein: CASSFSTEEETQYF
CDR3 DNA: TGTGCCAGCAGCTTTTCGACGGAGGAAGAGACCCAGTACTTC

D gene: TRBD1
V gene: TRBV28
clone size: few
J gene: TRBJ2-7
CDR3 protein: CASTPAPGQGDEQYF
CDR3 DNA: TGTGCCAGCACCCCGGCCCCGGGACAGGGGGACGAGCAGTACTTC